The present entry profiles one TCR beta chain with its context. Its specificity is not known. There were only Caucasian adults among the donors, and all lived in Nashville, Tennessee. Sequenced by immunoSEQ multiplex PCR; TCRdb stores in-frame clones only, minus some. In the table there are some 2.4 million clones, approximately 93% of which are singletons. J gave up 3 bases and V 5 bases, and 6 bases lay outside the gene matches. Germline V gene lookup returns CDR1 SGHTA and CDR2 FQGNSA. This CDR3 region has 14 residues. The data stem from a study of shared clonotypes between healthy human individuals. In the study overall: In total, the donors were a couple of women and a few men aged 18 to 49.

General study findings and limits: Tissue TCR repertoires likely differ from these blood-only repertoires. A handful of donors showed sharing of approximately 5% of naive CD4 clonotypes.

The chain uses TRBV7-2 and TRBJ2-7; TRBD1 agrees at 8 bases. This TCR derives from a man aged 18 to 29 in good health. Some clones in this sample may be carry-over from other donors' samples. Sequenced: naive CD4+ T cells from PBMCs. Subset given: CD45RA+ positively selected. The CDR3 loop is CASSLQDRVYEQYF. The DNA for the CDR3 is TGTGCCAGCAGCCTTCAGGACAGGGTCTACGAGCAGTACTTC.